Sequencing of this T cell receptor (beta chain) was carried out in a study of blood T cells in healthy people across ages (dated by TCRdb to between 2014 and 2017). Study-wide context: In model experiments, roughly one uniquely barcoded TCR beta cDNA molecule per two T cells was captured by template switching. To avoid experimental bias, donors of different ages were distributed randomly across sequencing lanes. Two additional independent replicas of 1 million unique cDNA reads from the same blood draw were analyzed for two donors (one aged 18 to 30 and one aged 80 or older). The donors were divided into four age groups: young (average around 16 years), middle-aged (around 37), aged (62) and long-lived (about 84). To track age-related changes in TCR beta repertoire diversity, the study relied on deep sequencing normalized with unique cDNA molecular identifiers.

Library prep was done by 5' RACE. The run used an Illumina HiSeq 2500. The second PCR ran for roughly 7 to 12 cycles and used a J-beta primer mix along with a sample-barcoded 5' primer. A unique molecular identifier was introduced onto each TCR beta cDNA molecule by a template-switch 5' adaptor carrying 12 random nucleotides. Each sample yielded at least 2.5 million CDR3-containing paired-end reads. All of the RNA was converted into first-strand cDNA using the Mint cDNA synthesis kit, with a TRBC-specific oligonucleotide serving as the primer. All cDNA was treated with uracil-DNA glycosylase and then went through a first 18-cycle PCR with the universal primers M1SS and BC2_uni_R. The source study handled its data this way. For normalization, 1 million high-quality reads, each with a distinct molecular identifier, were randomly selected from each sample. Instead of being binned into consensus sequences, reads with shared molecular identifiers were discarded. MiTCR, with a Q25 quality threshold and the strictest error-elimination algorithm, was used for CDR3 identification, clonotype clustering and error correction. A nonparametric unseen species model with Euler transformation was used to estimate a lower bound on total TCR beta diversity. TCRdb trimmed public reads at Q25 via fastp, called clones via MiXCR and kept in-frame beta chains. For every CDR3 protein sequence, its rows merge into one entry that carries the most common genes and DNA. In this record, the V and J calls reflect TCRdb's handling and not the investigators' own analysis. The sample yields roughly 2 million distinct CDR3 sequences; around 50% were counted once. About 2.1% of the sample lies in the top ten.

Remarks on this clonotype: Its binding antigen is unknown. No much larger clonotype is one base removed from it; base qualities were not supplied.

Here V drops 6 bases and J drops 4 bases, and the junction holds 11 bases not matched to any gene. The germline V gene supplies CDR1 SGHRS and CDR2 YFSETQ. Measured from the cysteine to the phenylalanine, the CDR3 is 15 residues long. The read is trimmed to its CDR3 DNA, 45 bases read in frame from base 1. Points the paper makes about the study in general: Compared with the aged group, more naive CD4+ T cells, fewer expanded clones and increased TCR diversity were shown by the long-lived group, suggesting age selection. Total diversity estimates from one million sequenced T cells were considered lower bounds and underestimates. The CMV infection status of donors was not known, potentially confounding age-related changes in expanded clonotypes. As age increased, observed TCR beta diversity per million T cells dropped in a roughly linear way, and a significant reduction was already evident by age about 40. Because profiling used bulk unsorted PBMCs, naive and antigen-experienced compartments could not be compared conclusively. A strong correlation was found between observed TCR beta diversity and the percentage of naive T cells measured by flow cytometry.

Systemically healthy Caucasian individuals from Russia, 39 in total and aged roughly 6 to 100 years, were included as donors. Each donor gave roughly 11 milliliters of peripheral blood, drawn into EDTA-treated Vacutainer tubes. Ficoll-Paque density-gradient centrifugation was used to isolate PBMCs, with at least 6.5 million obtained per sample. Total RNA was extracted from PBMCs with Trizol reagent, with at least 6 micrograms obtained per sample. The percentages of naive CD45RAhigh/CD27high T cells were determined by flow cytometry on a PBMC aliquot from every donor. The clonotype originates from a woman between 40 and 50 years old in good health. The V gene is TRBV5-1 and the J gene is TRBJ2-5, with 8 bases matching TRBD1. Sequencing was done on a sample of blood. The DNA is TGCGCCAGCAAGGTTTGGACAGGGTACCGAGAGACCCAGTACTTC. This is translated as CASKVWTGYRETQYF.